Following are 22 T cell receptor beta chains from one sample sequenced in a study of blood T cells in healthy people across ages. A second about 7 to 11 cycle PCR used barcoded and J-beta primers. TCRdb redid the calling of the 5' RACE reads with MiXCR, one entry per CDR3 protein. The sample lists over 600,000 distinct CDR3 sequences; around 20% were seen once. Source material: blood. The receptor source for this set is a man in his 70s in good health.

Of note for this clonotype: This may be a read error: a much more frequent sequence differs by one nucleotide. This chain joins TRBV6-2 or TRBV6-3 and TRBJ2-1; 11 nucleotides align to TRBD2. This CDR3 is 14 amino acids long. V lost 5 bases, J lost 8 bases, and 5 bases stayed unmatched. Per the germline V gene, CDR1 is MNHEY and CDR2 is SVGEGT. CDR3 sequence reads: CASSVLAGVYEQFF. CDR3 DNA: TGTGCCAGCAGTGTACTAGCGGGAGTGTATGAGCAGTTCTTC.

This sequence joins TRBV12-3 or TRBV12-4 and TRBJ2-7; 10 nucleotides line up with TRBD1. The last part of the DNA fits TRBJ2-1 better; the J call may be wrong. This CDR3 has 15 residues. CDR3 sequence: CASSLWGQGSNEQFF. Written as DNA, the CDR3 is TGTGCCAGCAGTTTGTGGGGACAGGGGTCCAATGAGCAGTTCTTC.

The genes are TRBV18 and TRBJ1-4; 7 bases are a match to TRBD1. The ends lost 5 bases at V and 5 bases at J; junction bases unmatched: 5. The CDR3 is 14 amino acids. CDR1 is KGHSH and CDR2 is LQKENI in the germline V gene. The CDR3 here is CASSKTGPNEKLFF. The CDR3, as DNA: TGTGCCAGCTCAAAGACAGGGCCAAATGAAAAACTGTTTTTT.

This clonotype appeared many times. The chain carries TRBV28 and TRBJ2-5; D remains ambiguous. The germline gives CDR1 MDHEN, CDR2 SYDVKM. This CDR3 is built from 10 residues. V was clipped by 6 bases and J by 4 bases, with 3 bases between them. The CDR3, as DNA: TGTGCCAGCAGGGGAGAGACCCAGTACTTC. Its protein is CASRGETQYF.

The chain employs TRBV12-3 or TRBV12-4 and TRBJ2-7; 7 nucleotides agree with TRBD1. The J segment lost 7 bases and the V segment lost 2 bases, leaving 14 bases of the junction unmatched. CDR3 length: 16 amino acids. CDR3: CASSLQSTGSGDEQYF. The CDR3 region has the DNA TGTGCCAGCAGTTTACAGTCGACAGGGAGCGGAGATGAGCAGTACTTC.

A few counts support this clonotype. V usage is TRBV5-1 and J usage is TRBJ1-1; 8 nucleotides line up with TRBD1. The V gene end was trimmed by 0 bases and the J gene end by 4 bases; junction bases not matched to a gene: 2. The CDR3 extends over 14 amino acids. Germline values: CDR1 SGHRS, CDR2 YFSETQ. The DNA of the CDR3 is TGCGCCAGCAGCTTGGACAGGGGGAGCACTGAAGCTTTCTTT. Its translation is CASSLDRGSTEAFF. The full variable domain, completed using reference TRBV5-1 and TRBJ1-1, is KAGVTQTPRYLIKTRGQQVTLSCSPISGHRSVSWYQQTPGQGLQFLFEYFSETQRNKGNFPGRFSGRQFSNSRSEMNVSTLELGDSALYLCASSLDRGSTEAFFGQGTRLTVV.

V is TRBV6-2 or TRBV6-3 and J is TRBJ2-4; D is undetermined. Germline V gene lookup returns CDR1 MNHEY and CDR2 SVGEGT. V lost 6 bases to trimming and J lost 8 bases, with 14 bases between them. The CDR3 has 13 amino acids. The DNA of the CDR3 is TGTGCCAGCAGAGACGGATCAAGAGACATTCAGTACTTC. Protein product: CASRDGSRDIQYF.

The chain combines TRBV5-1 with TRBJ2-3, with D hard to call. Germline V gene sequence: CDR1 SGHRS, CDR2 YFSETQ. The CDR3 totals 14 residues. With 7 bases removed from V and 2 bases from J, the gap between germline ends came to 14 bases. The CDR3 loop reads CASSLADLTDTQYF. In DNA, the CDR3 is TGCGCCAGCTCCCTGGCAGACCTCACAGATACGCAGTATTTT. Full variable domain (outside the CDR3, taken from reference TRBV5-1 and TRBJ2-3): KAGVTQTPRYLIKTRGQQVTLSCSPISGHRSVSWYQQTPGQGLQFLFEYFSETQRNKGNFPGRFSGRQFSNSRSEMNVSTLELGDSALYLCASSLADLTDTQYFGPGTRLTVL.

The gene calls are TRBV12-3 or TRBV12-4 and TRBJ2-7; unclear D gene. The CDR3 totals 13 residues. Trimming took 4 bases from V and 1 from J, leaving 8 bases between them. The CDR3 loop is CASSSGISYEQYF. The CDR3 bases are TGTGCCAGCAGTTCAGGCATTTCCTACGAGCAGTACTTC.

This clonotype was detected a few times. The chain links TRBV6-2 or TRBV6-3 to TRBJ2-5; 7 bases are a match to TRBD1. The DNA end favors TRBJ2-1, so the J call may be wrong. In germline, CDR1 is MNHEY, CDR2 SVGEGT. The CDR3 extends over 17 amino acids. CDR3 nucleotide sequence: TGTGCCAGCAGTCCCAAAGCCGGGACAGTAAAATACAATGAGCAGTTCTTC. It encodes CASSPKAGTVKYNEQFF.

The chain joins TRBV6-6 to TRBJ1-2, with 8 positions matching TRBD1. The germline V gene has CDR1 MNHNY and CDR2 SVGAGI (reference sequence). With V trimmed by 2 bases and J by 5 bases, 7 bases remained unmatched. This CDR3 contains 15 residues. The CDR3 DNA sequence: TGTGCCAGCAGTTACCCCGCAAGGACAGGGTATGGCTACACCTTC. It is translated as CASSYPARTGYGYTF.

This rearrangement joins TRBV20-1 to TRBJ2-5, with 7 bases fitting TRBD2. The V gene end was trimmed by 3 bases and the J gene end by 4 bases; junction bases not matched to a gene: 8. Per the germline V gene, CDR1 is DFQATT and CDR2 is SNEGSKA (reference sequence). The length of the CDR3 is 14 residues. CDR3 sequence: CSASGKRDGETQYF. CDR3 sequence (DNA): TGCAGTGCTAGTGGGAAGCGGGACGGAGAGACCCAGTACTTC.

This clonotype occurred a few times. This chain joins TRBV6-2 or TRBV6-3 and TRBJ2-7; TRBD2 aligns across 8 bases. The CDR3 spans 16 residues. Germline CDR1 and CDR2: MNHEY and SVGEGT. With 0 bases clipped from V and 5 bases from J, the junction kept 9 bases outside the gene matches. The CDR3 here is CASSYSTGLAGDEQYF. The DNA for the CDR3 is TGTGCCAGCAGTTACTCGACCGGACTAGCAGGGGACGAGCAGTACTTC.

This rearrangement joins TRBV5-1 to TRBJ1-4; D gene unclear. Germline CDR1 reads SGHRS; CDR2 reads YFSETQ. This CDR3 is built from 14 residues. With 5 bases removed from V and 5 bases from J, the gap between germline ends came to 13 bases. The CDR3 DNA reads as TGCGCCAGCAGTTCCCAGGCCAGGAATGAAAAACTGTTTTTT. This translates into CASSSQARNEKLFF.

CDR3 DNA: TGTGCCAGCAGTGAAGCGGGCGCTAGCGGGAAGGGGAACATTCAGTACTTC. This translates into CASSEAGASGKGNIQYF. The J gene is TRBJ2-4, the V gene TRBV2, with 9 positions matching TRBD2. CDR3 size: 17 residues. Trimming took 0 bases from V and 7 from J; bases not matched to a gene: 10. The germline gives CDR1 SNHLY, CDR2 FYNNEI.

This clonotype has a count of ten or more. J is TRBJ2-1 and V is TRBV4-3; 8 bases fit TRBD2. This CDR3 has 16 residues. Looked up from germline, CDR1 is LGHNA and CDR2 is YSLEER. Trimming cost V 1 base and J 3 bases; bases outside gene matches: 5. The CDR3 nucleotides are TGCGCCAGCAGCCAAGTTAGCGGGGTGAACTACAATGAGCAGTTCTTC. It is translated as CASSQVSGVNYNEQFF.

This clonotype was seen many times. The chain employs TRBV25-1 and TRBJ2-4, with D unclear. Germline loops: CDR1 MGHDK, CDR2 SYGVNS. The CDR3 is 14 amino acids. V was cut by 2 bases and J by 6 bases, with 11 bases left in between. CDR3 in amino acids: CASSEGVLGNIQYF. The DNA of the CDR3 is TGTGCCAGCAGTGAAGGGGTATTGGGAAACATTCAGTACTTC.

This clonotype was detected only once. One junction end does not reproduce the germline sequence, and a read error may be involved. The gene calls are TRBV29-1 and TRBJ2-6; tentatively, D is TRBD1 (6 bases). Germline V gives CDR1 SQVTM, CDR2 ANQGSEA. The CDR3 totals 14 residues. This CDR3 reads CGVEGGSGANVLTF. The DNA of the CDR3 is TGCGGCGTTGAAGGGGGCTCTGGGGCCAACGTCCTGACTTTC.

The chain combines TRBV20-1 with TRBJ2-5; 10 bases are a match to TRBD2. The CDR3 covers 15 residues. Germline V gene lookup returns CDR1 DFQATT and CDR2 SNEGSKA (reference sequence). Germline trimming cut 2 bases from V and 2 bases from J; bases unmatched to any gene: 5. The CDR3 bases are TGCAGTGCTAGAAATAGCGGGAGGCAACAAGAGACCCAGTACTTC. Translated: CSARNSGRQQETQYF.

This clonotype was picked up a small number of times. V and J are TRBV6-6 and TRBJ2-5; a weak D match, TRBD2 (6 bases). The J call is in doubt because the DNA end fits TRBJ2-1 better. This CDR3 is built from 15 residues. Germline values: CDR1 MNHNY, CDR2 SVGAGI (reference sequence). CDR3 in amino acids: CASSYSGPGGDEQFF. For the CDR3, the DNA is TGTGCCAGCAGTTACTCTGGCCCCGGCGGGGATGAGCAGTTCTTC.

The chain carries TRBV6-5 and TRBJ2-7, with D perhaps matching TRBD2 (6 bases). V was pared by 0 bases and J by 1 base, with 10 bases between. CDR1 is MNHEY, CDR2 SVGAGI, per germline. This CDR3 region has 15 residues. Here the CDR3 DNA reads TGTGCCAGCAGTTACTCGGGACTTCGATCCTACGAGCAGTACTTC. Amino acid sequence: CASSYSGLRSYEQYF.

Concerning this clonotype: The junction departs from the called germline gene at one end, perhaps through a read error. The chain is built from TRBV12-3 or TRBV12-4 and TRBJ2-3; unclear D gene. The CDR3 length is 14 residues. The CDR3 here is CASSFGAREDAQYF. The CDR3 nucleotides are TGTGCCAGCAGTTTTGGAGCTAGAGAAGATGCGCAGTATTTT.